This T cell receptor beta chain was profiled in a study of T cell clonotyping in hematopoietic cell transplantation. Repertoires were generated with immunoSEQ multiplex PCR, while TCRdb's copy carries only in-frame clones and drops some. In the table there are approximately 75,000 clones, approximately 94% of which are singletons. This clonotype was sampled from a man in his forties or fifties in good health. Some clones in this sample may be carry-over from other donors' samples. Specimen: peripheral blood mononuclear cells.

CDR3 sequence (DNA): TGCGCCAGCAGCCCACCCGGGACGGGGAACACCGGGGAGCTGTTTTTT. Translating it yields CASSPPGTGNTGELFF. This chain links TRBV5-1 with TRBJ2-2; D is perhaps TRBD1 or TRBD2 (5 bases each). The CDR3 contains 16 residues. Trimming removed 4 bases from V and 1 base from J, with 14 bases in between. The germline gives CDR1 SGHRS, CDR2 YFSETQ.